This entry lists 8 T cell receptor beta chains sequenced from one sample in a study of blood T cell repertoires in COVID-19. Measured with immunoSEQ multiplex PCR; TCRdb has only the in-frame clones, and not every one. This sample has more than 95,000 clones, with less than 90% found just once. The sample was peripheral blood. The receptors originated from a man older than 75 with active or convalescent COVID-19.

The chain uses TRBV30 and TRBJ1-2; 8 positions agree with TRBD1. V lost 3 bases, J lost 8 bases, and 5 bases stayed unmatched. The CDR3 contains 12 residues. CDR1 and CDR2 from the germline V gene are GTSNPN and SVGIG (reference sequence). CDR3 bases: TGTGCCTGGAGCCAGGGGGCAAGAGGCTACACCTTC. Protein sequence: CAWSQGARGYTF.

CDR3 nucleotide sequence: TGTGCCAGCAGACGGGGACTAGCGGGAGTCACCGGGGAGCTGTTTTTT. Translation gives CASRRGLAGVTGELFF. The V gene is TRBV28, the J gene TRBJ2-2, with TRBD2 matching 14 bases. V lost 6 bases, J lost 4 bases, and 4 bases stayed unmatched. CDR1 and CDR2 from the germline V gene are MDHEN and SYDVKM. The CDR3 has 16 amino acids.

The V call is TRBV6-2 or TRBV6-3, the J call TRBJ1-1, with D maybe TRBD1 (6 bases). V was trimmed by 4 bases and J by 3 bases, leaving 12 bases between them. CDR3 length: 14 residues. Germline CDR1 and CDR2: MNHEY and SVGEGT. DNA for the CDR3: TGTGCCAGCAGTTTACCCAGGGGTTACACTGAAGCTTTCTTT. It translates to CASSLPRGYTEAFF.

The rearrangement uses TRBV4-3 and TRBJ2-2, with 7 bases lining up with TRBD1. The CDR3 runs 18 residues. Germline assignment: CDR1 LGHNA and CDR2 YSLEER. Trimming cost V 7 bases and J 2 bases; bases outside gene matches: 16. DNA of the CDR3: TGCGCCAGCACCGTCGAAGGGGGCGTTCCCCTAAACACCGGGGAGCTGTTTTTT. Residues: CASTVEGGVPLNTGELFF.

The chain has TRBV7-2 and TRBJ2-7; 13 bases fit TRBD2. Trimming cost V 6 bases and J 2 bases; bases outside gene matches: 4. The CDR3 loop spans 15 amino acids. Looked up from germline, CDR1 is SGHTA and CDR2 is FQGNSA. The CDR3 DNA sequence: TGTGCCAGCAGGGCACTAGCGGGAGGGCCCTACGAGCAGTACTTC. Encoded protein: CASRALAGGPYEQYF.

V usage is TRBV27 and J usage is TRBJ2-1; 10 bases are shared with TRBD2. Per germline, CDR1 MNHEY and CDR2 SMNVEV (reference sequence). This CDR3 comprises 16 residues. The junction had 12 bases not matched to a gene; V was cut back by 6 bases and J by 7 bases. CDR3 coding DNA: TGTGCCAGCAGCTTAGGGAGGCAGCGGGGGGGGAATGAGCAGTTCTTC. Encoded protein: CASSLGRQRGGNEQFF.

This chain links TRBV5-1 with TRBJ1-2, with D unclear. In germline, CDR1 is SGHRS, CDR2 YFSETQ. V shed 0 bases and J shed 3 bases, with 6 bases lying between them. There are 13 residues in the CDR3. The CDR3 nucleotides are TGCGCCAGCAGCTTGGGTAGAGACTATGGCTACACCTTC. The encoded protein is CASSLGRDYGYTF.

This clone was detected only once. The V gene is TRBV19, the J gene TRBJ2-2; TRBD2 aligns across 8 bases. Germline CDR1 LNHDA, CDR2 SQIVND (reference sequence). The J segment lost 5 bases and the V segment lost 2 bases, leaving 13 bases of the junction unmatched. The CDR3 has 18 amino acids. CDR3 sequence (DNA): TGTGCCAGTAGTATATTGAGGGGGAGCGGGAGAAGTACCGGGGAGCTGTTTTTT. This codes for CASSILRGSGRSTGELFF.